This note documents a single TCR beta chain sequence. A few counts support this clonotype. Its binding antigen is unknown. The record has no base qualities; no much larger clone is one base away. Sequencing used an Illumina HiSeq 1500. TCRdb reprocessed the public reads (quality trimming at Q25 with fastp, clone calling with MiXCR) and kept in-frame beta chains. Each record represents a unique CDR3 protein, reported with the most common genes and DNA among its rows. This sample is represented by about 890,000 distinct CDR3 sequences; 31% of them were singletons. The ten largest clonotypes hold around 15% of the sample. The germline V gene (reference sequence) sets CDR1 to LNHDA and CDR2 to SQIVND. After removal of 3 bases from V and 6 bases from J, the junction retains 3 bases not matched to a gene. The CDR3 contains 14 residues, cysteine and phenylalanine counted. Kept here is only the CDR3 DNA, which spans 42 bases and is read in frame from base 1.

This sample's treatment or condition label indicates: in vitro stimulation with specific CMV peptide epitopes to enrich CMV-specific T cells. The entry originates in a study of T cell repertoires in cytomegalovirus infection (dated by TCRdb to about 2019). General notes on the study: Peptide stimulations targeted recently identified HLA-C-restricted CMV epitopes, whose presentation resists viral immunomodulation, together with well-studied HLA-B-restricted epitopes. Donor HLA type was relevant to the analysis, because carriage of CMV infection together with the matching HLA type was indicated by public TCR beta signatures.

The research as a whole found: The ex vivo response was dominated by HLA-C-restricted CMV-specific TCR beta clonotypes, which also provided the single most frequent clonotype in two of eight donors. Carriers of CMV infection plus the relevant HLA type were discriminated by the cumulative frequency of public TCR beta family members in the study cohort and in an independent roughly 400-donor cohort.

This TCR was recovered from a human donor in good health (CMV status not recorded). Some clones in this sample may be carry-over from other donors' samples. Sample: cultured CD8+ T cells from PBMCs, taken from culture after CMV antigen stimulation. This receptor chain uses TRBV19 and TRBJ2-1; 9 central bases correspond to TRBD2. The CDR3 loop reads CASSISGGPNEQFF. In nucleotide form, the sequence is TGTGCCAGTAGTATCAGCGGGGGGCCCAATGAGCAGTTCTTC.